This passage covers 2 T cell receptor beta chains from one sample sequenced in a study of T cell responses to AZD1222 COVID-19 vaccine. The assay was immunoSEQ multiplex PCR, and TCRdb's table has in-frame clones only and misses some. The sample has approximately 75,000 clones, 80% to 90% seen once. The sample was peripheral blood, taken 28 days after the second AZD1222 dose. The receptor source for this set is an adult who received the AZD1222 COVID-19 vaccine.

The rearrangement uses TRBV6-2 or TRBV6-3 and TRBJ2-3; 11 bases are shared with TRBD2. CDR1 MNHEY and CDR2 SVGEGT come from the germline V gene. Unmatched junction bases numbered 10, after V lost 0 bases and J lost 2 bases. This CDR3 has 19 residues. As DNA, the CDR3 is TGTGCCAGCAGTTACTCCTTACGACTAGCGGGGAGTATCACAGATACGCAGTATTTT. Translating it yields CASSYSLRLAGSITDTQYF.

The rearrangement links TRBV11-2 to TRBJ1-1; 10 bases align to TRBD1. The CDR3 runs 14 residues. From germline, CDR1 is SGHAT and CDR2 FQNNGV. With 5 bases clipped from V and 11 bases from J, the junction kept 11 bases outside the gene matches. The CDR3 is CASSPSGQGGNAFF. For the CDR3, the DNA is TGTGCCAGCAGCCCTTCTGGACAGGGGGGGAACGCTTTCTTT.